Listed below are T cell receptor beta chains from one sample, sequenced in a study of cytomegalovirus exposure and HLA in healthy donors. The repertoire was sequenced with immunoSEQ multiplex PCR; TCRdb's copy has only in-frame clones and lacks some. The table records around 150,000 clones, 76% of them present only once. Sample: PBMCs. Receptors were obtained from a man between 40 and 49 years old in good health and CMV-seronegative. Each CDR3 is given with its conserved first and last residue. The order of the fields is D gene, J gene, V gene, clone size, CDR3 DNA, CDR3 protein. The D gene is left open where the match is weak. Rows may omit the clone size; those that give it use once, few, many or a size class.

d_gene: TRBD2; j_gene: TRBJ2-2; v_gene: TRBV30; abundance: -; CDR3nt: TGTGCCTGGAGGAACGGGAGGATTTGGACCGGGGAGCTGTTTTTT; CDR3aa: CAWRNGRIWTGELFF
d_gene: TRBD1; j_gene: TRBJ1-2; v_gene: TRBV4-3; abundance: -; CDR3nt: TGCGCCAGCAGCCAAGATCTGCAGGGGGTGGTCTATGGCTACACCTTC; CDR3aa: CASSQDLQGVVYGYTF
d_gene: TRBD2; j_gene: TRBJ2-3; v_gene: TRBV5-1; abundance: -; CDR3nt: TGCGCCAGCAGCTTGGGGCCCGAGCGGGGGCACACAGATACGCAGTATTTT; CDR3aa: CASSLGPERGHTDTQYF
d_gene: TRBD2; j_gene: TRBJ2-1; v_gene: TRBV13; abundance: few; CDR3nt: TGTGCCAGCAGCTCGGCCTGGCTAGCGGGGGGGGGTGCCTACAATGAGCAGTTCTTC; CDR3aa: CASSSAWLAGGGAYNEQFF
d_gene: -; j_gene: TRBJ2-7; v_gene: TRBV19; abundance: -; CDR3nt: TGTGCCAGTAGCATAGTCGTGGGCAGGGGCTACGAGCAGTACTTC; CDR3aa: CASSIVVGRGYEQYF
d_gene: -; j_gene: TRBJ2-7; v_gene: TRBV30; abundance: -; CDR3nt: TGTGCCTGGAGTGTCGGGGGAGGGCAGTACTTC; CDR3aa: CAWSVGGGQYF
d_gene: -; j_gene: TRBJ2-2; v_gene: TRBV11-2; abundance: -; CDR3nt: TGTGCCAGCAGCTTCCCTAGCGTCACGAACACCGGGGAGCTGTTTTTT; CDR3aa: CASSFPSVTNTGELFF
d_gene: -; j_gene: TRBJ2-7; v_gene: TRBV13; abundance: -; CDR3nt: TGTGCCAGCAGCTTAGGGCTAGAGGGCTACGAGCAGTACTTC; CDR3aa: CASSLGLEGYEQYF
d_gene: -; j_gene: TRBJ1-5; v_gene: TRBV15; abundance: -; CDR3nt: TGTGCCACCAGGCAGGCGAGTAGCAATCAGCCCCAGCATTTT; CDR3aa: CATRQASSNQPQHF
d_gene: TRBD2; j_gene: TRBJ2-1; v_gene: TRBV5-1; abundance: -; CDR3nt: TGCGCCAGCAGCTTGGCTACTAGCGGGGGGGATGAGCAGTTCTTC; CDR3aa: CASSLATSGGDEQFF
d_gene: TRBD1; j_gene: TRBJ1-1; v_gene: TRBV14; abundance: -; CDR3nt: TGTGCCAGCAGCCAAGGCGTGGGACAGAGAAACACTGAAGCTTTCTTT; CDR3aa: CASSQGVGQRNTEAFF
d_gene: TRBD1; j_gene: TRBJ1-2; v_gene: TRBV6-5; abundance: -; CDR3nt: TGTGCCAGCAGGCCGGGACAGTCTAACTATGGCTACACCTTC; CDR3aa: CASRPGQSNYGYTF
d_gene: TRBD1; j_gene: TRBJ1-1; v_gene: TRBV7-2; abundance: -; CDR3nt: TGTGCCAGCAGCGTAGACAGGGACACTGAAGCTTTCTTT; CDR3aa: CASSVDRDTEAFF
d_gene: TRBD2; j_gene: TRBJ2-3; v_gene: TRBV10-3; abundance: -; CDR3nt: TGTGCCATCAGTGGACTAGCGGGGTCCACAGATACGCAGTATTTT; CDR3aa: CAISGLAGSTDTQYF
d_gene: -; j_gene: TRBJ2-5; v_gene: TRBV6-6; abundance: -; CDR3nt: TGTGCCAGCAGTTCCCGGCCCCCCAGGGAGACCCAGTACTTC; CDR3aa: CASSSRPPRETQYF
d_gene: -; j_gene: TRBJ2-1; v_gene: TRBV4-1; abundance: -; CDR3nt: TGCGCCAGCAGCCCCTACCCGGGGGAGGGGGATGAGCAGTTCTTC; CDR3aa: CASSPYPGEGDEQFF
d_gene: -; j_gene: TRBJ2-7; v_gene: TRBV7-8; abundance: few; CDR3nt: TGTGCCAGCAGCTTAGCGGCCAGGGCGAACGAGCAGTACTTC; CDR3aa: CASSLAARANEQYF
d_gene: TRBD1; j_gene: TRBJ2-6; v_gene: TRBV11-3; abundance: -; CDR3nt: TGTGCCAGCAGCTTTAGTAGACTTGGACAGGGCATCTCTGGGGCCAACGTCCTGACTTTC; CDR3aa: CASSFSRLGQGISGANVLTF
d_gene: TRBD1; j_gene: TRBJ1-1; v_gene: TRBV9; abundance: -; CDR3nt: TGTGCCAGCAGCGTAGCTTCCTCCAGGGGGAGGAACACTGAAGCTTTCTTT; CDR3aa: CASSVASSRGRNTEAFF
d_gene: TRBD2; j_gene: TRBJ2-1; v_gene: TRBV7-2; abundance: -; CDR3nt: TGTGCCAGCAGCTTAGTGGAGGGACTAGCGGGGGGTGTATCGAATGAGCAGTTCTTC; CDR3aa: CASSLVEGLAGGVSNEQFF
d_gene: TRBD2; j_gene: TRBJ2-7; v_gene: TRBV7-2; abundance: once; CDR3nt: TGTGCCAGCAGCTTAGGGTCGGGAGCGGGAACCTACGAGCAGTACTTC; CDR3aa: CASSLGSGAGTYEQYF
d_gene: -; j_gene: TRBJ2-1; v_gene: TRBV30; abundance: few; CDR3nt: TGTGCCTGGAGTCTCGGGAAGAGCTCCTACAATGAGCAGTTCTTC; CDR3aa: CAWSLGKSSYNEQFF
d_gene: -; j_gene: TRBJ1-1; v_gene: TRBV6-5; abundance: -; CDR3nt: TGTGCCAGCAAGAAAGAAGCCCACGGGGGCACTGAAGCTTTCTTT; CDR3aa: CASKKEAHGGTEAFF
d_gene: -; j_gene: TRBJ1-4; v_gene: TRBV5-1; abundance: -; CDR3nt: TGCGCCAGCAGCTGGAGGGGGGGCGGTGAAAAACTGTTTTTT; CDR3aa: CASSWRGGGEKLFF
d_gene: -; j_gene: TRBJ1-4; v_gene: TRBV6-1; abundance: -; CDR3nt: TGTGCCAGCAGTGAGCCTAGCGAGACTAATGAAAAACTGTTTTTT; CDR3aa: CASSEPSETNEKLFF
d_gene: -; j_gene: TRBJ2-3; v_gene: TRBV11-1; abundance: -; CDR3nt: TGTGCCAGCAGCCGGGACTTGAGCACAGATACGCAGTATTTT; CDR3aa: CASSRDLSTDTQYF
d_gene: -; j_gene: TRBJ2-7; v_gene: TRBV30; abundance: -; CDR3nt: TGTGCCTGGACCCCGGCAGGGCACGAGCAGTACTTC; CDR3aa: CAWTPAGHEQYF
d_gene: -; j_gene: TRBJ2-7; v_gene: TRBV7-2; abundance: -; CDR3nt: TGTGCCAGCAGCCCTGACTGGAGCTCCTACGAGCAGTACTTC; CDR3aa: CASSPDWSSYEQYF
d_gene: TRBD1; j_gene: TRBJ1-2; v_gene: TRBV27; abundance: -; CDR3nt: TGTGCCAGCAGTTTATCAGGGACAGGGTGGGGATATGGCTACACCTTC; CDR3aa: CASSLSGTGWGYGYTF
d_gene: TRBD1; j_gene: TRBJ1-5; v_gene: TRBV4-1; abundance: few; CDR3nt: TGCGCCAGCAGCGATATGGACAGGGCCTACAATCAGCCCCAGCATTTT; CDR3aa: CASSDMDRAYNQPQHF
d_gene: TRBD1; j_gene: TRBJ1-1; v_gene: TRBV28; abundance: -; CDR3nt: TGTGCCAGCACCTTACAGGGGGAGAACACTGAAGCTTTCTTT; CDR3aa: CASTLQGENTEAFF
d_gene: TRBD1; j_gene: TRBJ2-7; v_gene: TRBV6-6; abundance: -; CDR3nt: TGTGCCAGCAGAGAGACAGGGTCTACCTCTCCCTACGAGCAGTACTTC; CDR3aa: CASRETGSTSPYEQYF
d_gene: TRBD2; j_gene: TRBJ2-1; v_gene: TRBV19; abundance: once; CDR3nt: TGTGCCAGTAGTGCTACCGGGACTAGCGGGAATGAGCAGTTCTTC; CDR3aa: CASSATGTSGNEQFF
d_gene: TRBD2; j_gene: TRBJ2-7; v_gene: TRBV7-8; abundance: -; CDR3nt: TGTGCCAGCAGCTTCCGGACTAGCGGGGGCCTGAAATACGAGCAGTACTTC; CDR3aa: CASSFRTSGGLKYEQYF
d_gene: -; j_gene: TRBJ2-7; v_gene: TRBV6-5; abundance: -; CDR3nt: TGTGCCAGCACCCCGCCAGGGCAGATTGACGAGCAGTACTTC; CDR3aa: CASTPPGQIDEQYF
d_gene: -; j_gene: TRBJ2-1; v_gene: TRBV6-6; abundance: few; CDR3nt: TGTGCCAGCAGTTACGGGGGCCCGCTCTCCTACAATGAGCAGTTCTTC; CDR3aa: CASSYGGPLSYNEQFF
d_gene: -; j_gene: TRBJ1-2; v_gene: TRBV29-1; abundance: once; CDR3nt: TGCAGCGTGGAAACCCGACAGGACCCCGTCTATGGCTACACCTTC; CDR3aa: CSVETRQDPVYGYTF
d_gene: TRBD2; j_gene: TRBJ2-7; v_gene: TRBV14; abundance: -; CDR3nt: TGTGCCAGCAGGGAGAGCGGGGGGAGACCCTACGAGCAGTACTTC; CDR3aa: CASRESGGRPYEQYF
d_gene: -; j_gene: TRBJ1-4; v_gene: TRBV19; abundance: -; CDR3nt: TGTGCCAGTAGCATCACTGGGGGGAATGAAAAACTGTTTTTT; CDR3aa: CASSITGGNEKLFF
d_gene: TRBD2; j_gene: TRBJ2-7; v_gene: TRBV7-2; abundance: few; CDR3nt: TGTGCCAGCAGCTTAGCGGTTGCAGCGGGGGGTCTATACGAGCAGTACTTC; CDR3aa: CASSLAVAAGGLYEQYF
d_gene: TRBD2; j_gene: TRBJ2-7; v_gene: TRBV5-6; abundance: -; CDR3nt: TGTGCCAGCAGCTTGGCGCTAGCGGGAGACGAGCAGTACTTC; CDR3aa: CASSLALAGDEQYF
d_gene: TRBD1; j_gene: TRBJ1-5; v_gene: TRBV28; abundance: -; CDR3nt: TGTGCCAGCACTGTAGGCGGGACAGCTAGCAATCAGCCCCAGCATTTT; CDR3aa: CASTVGGTASNQPQHF
d_gene: -; j_gene: TRBJ1-3; v_gene: TRBV5-1; abundance: few; CDR3nt: TGCGCCAGCAGCTTGGCGGACAGCTCTGGAAACACCATATATTTT; CDR3aa: CASSLADSSGNTIYF
d_gene: -; j_gene: TRBJ1-1; v_gene: TRBV7-9; abundance: -; CDR3nt: TGTTCCAGCAGCCTGATTGGGGGGACCACTGAAGCTTTCTTT; CDR3aa: CSSSLIGGTTEAFF
d_gene: -; j_gene: TRBJ2-1; v_gene: TRBV4-3; abundance: -; CDR3nt: TGCGCCAGCAGCCAATTCGGGACTGTTGGACGGCGTGAGCAGTTCTTC; CDR3aa: CASSQFGTVGRREQFF
d_gene: TRBD1; j_gene: TRBJ2-7; v_gene: TRBV11-3; abundance: -; CDR3nt: TGTGCCAGCAGGGGAGTGCGGACAGGGAAAATCTACGAGCAGTACTTC; CDR3aa: CASRGVRTGKIYEQYF
d_gene: -; j_gene: TRBJ1-3; v_gene: TRBV5-1; abundance: once; CDR3nt: TGCGCCAGCAGCCCCGGACAGTCGTCTAGAAACACCATATATTTT; CDR3aa: CASSPGQSSRNTIYF
d_gene: -; j_gene: TRBJ1-2; v_gene: TRBV7-9; abundance: -; CDR3nt: TGTGCCAGCAGCTTATCGTTCGGCTACACCTTC; CDR3aa: CASSLSFGYTF
d_gene: -; j_gene: TRBJ2-4; v_gene: TRBV30; abundance: -; CDR3nt: TGTGCCTGGAGTGTACGTGGAGTCCAGTACTTC; CDR3aa: CAWSVRGVQYF
d_gene: TRBD1; j_gene: TRBJ1-4; v_gene: TRBV19; abundance: -; CDR3nt: TGTGCCAGTAGTATACGACCGGGACAGCCAGAAAAACTGTTTTTT; CDR3aa: CASSIRPGQPEKLFF
d_gene: -; j_gene: TRBJ1-2; v_gene: TRBV7-8; abundance: -; CDR3nt: TGTGCCAGCAGCTTAGCGAGGACGGGGAGTGGGGATGGCTACACCTTC; CDR3aa: CASSLARTGSGDGYTF
d_gene: -; j_gene: TRBJ1-6; v_gene: TRBV5-1; abundance: -; CDR3nt: TGCGCCAGCAGGTCGGGGGGAACGATGGATAATTCACCCCTCCACTTT; CDR3aa: CASRSGGTMDNSPLHF
d_gene: TRBD1; j_gene: TRBJ1-1; v_gene: TRBV30; abundance: once; CDR3nt: TGTGCCTTCTGGCCGGGACAGGGGTATTTTAACACTGAAGCTTTCTTT; CDR3aa: CAFWPGQGYFNTEAFF
d_gene: -; j_gene: TRBJ1-1; v_gene: TRBV19; abundance: few; CDR3nt: TGTGCCAGTAGTGGGGCCGCACGCCAAGAAGCTTTCTTT; CDR3aa: CASSGAARQEAFF
d_gene: -; j_gene: TRBJ2-3; v_gene: TRBV29-1; abundance: -; CDR3nt: TGCAGCACAGCCTCATTTGATGCGCAGTATTTT; CDR3aa: CSTASFDAQYF
d_gene: -; j_gene: TRBJ2-7; v_gene: TRBV5-1; abundance: -; CDR3nt: TGCGCCAGCAGCAAACGACAGGCCTCCTACGAGCAGTACTTC; CDR3aa: CASSKRQASYEQYF
d_gene: -; j_gene: TRBJ2-3; v_gene: TRBV2; abundance: -; CDR3nt: TGTGCCAGCAGTGGACAGGGCACAGATACGCAGTATTTT; CDR3aa: CASSGQGTDTQYF
d_gene: -; j_gene: TRBJ2-7; v_gene: TRBV2; abundance: -; CDR3nt: TGTGCCAGCATGATGGACTCCACCTACGAGCAGTACTTC; CDR3aa: CASMMDSTYEQYF
d_gene: TRBD1; j_gene: TRBJ2-1; v_gene: TRBV6-5; abundance: -; CDR3nt: TGTGCCAGCAGTAGGGACAGGCCCCCCAATGAGCAGTTCTTC; CDR3aa: CASSRDRPPNEQFF
d_gene: TRBD2; j_gene: TRBJ2-7; v_gene: TRBV7-2; abundance: -; CDR3nt: TGTGCCAGCAGCTTAGCGGGACTAGCGGGAAACGAGCAGTACTTC; CDR3aa: CASSLAGLAGNEQYF